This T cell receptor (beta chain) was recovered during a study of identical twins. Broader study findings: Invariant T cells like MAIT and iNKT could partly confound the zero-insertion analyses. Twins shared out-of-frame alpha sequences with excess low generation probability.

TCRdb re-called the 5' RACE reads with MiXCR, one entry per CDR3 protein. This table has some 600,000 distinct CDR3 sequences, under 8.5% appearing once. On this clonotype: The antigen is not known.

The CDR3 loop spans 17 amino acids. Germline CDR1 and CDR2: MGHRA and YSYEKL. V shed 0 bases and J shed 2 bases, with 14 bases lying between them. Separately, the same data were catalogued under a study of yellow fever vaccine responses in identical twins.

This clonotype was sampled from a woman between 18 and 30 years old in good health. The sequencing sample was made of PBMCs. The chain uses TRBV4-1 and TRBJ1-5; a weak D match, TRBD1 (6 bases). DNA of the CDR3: TGCGCCAGCAGCCAAGAGGGACATTTAGGGGGCAATCAGCCCCAGCATTTT. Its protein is CASSQEGHLGGNQPQHF.